These 14 T cell receptor beta chains share one sample of origin, sequenced in a study of shared clonotypes between healthy human individuals. Libraries were prepared by immunoSEQ multiplex PCR; TCRdb keeps only in-frame clonotypes and omits some of them. The profile shows approximately 2.5 million clones, 80% to 95% of them singletons. Sequenced material: naive CD4+ T cells from PBMCs. Specified subset: CD45RA+ positively selected. These receptors were obtained from a man younger than 30 in good health. Some clones in this sample may be carry-over from other donors' samples.

The chain carries TRBV28 and TRBJ1-2; the D is unclear. The CDR3 consists of 13 residues. With 2 bases removed from V and 7 bases from J, the gap between germline ends came to 11 bases. CDR1 is MDHEN and CDR2 is SYDVKM in the germline V gene. As DNA, the CDR3 is TGTGCCAGCAGTTTACAAGGGTTTATTGGCTACACCTTC. Its translation is CASSLQGFIGYTF.

The gene calls are TRBV15 and TRBJ2-3, with 9 bases lining up with TRBD1. The J segment lost 4 bases and the V segment lost 7 bases, leaving 9 bases of the junction unmatched. CDR1 is LNHNV and CDR2 is YYDKDF in the germline V gene (reference sequence). The CDR3 has 15 amino acids. CDR3 sequence: CATTDRTGVPDTQYF. The DNA of the CDR3 is TGTGCCACCACCGACCGGACAGGGGTCCCAGATACGCAGTATTTT.

The chain carries TRBV30 and TRBJ1-4, with D tentatively TRBD1 (6 bases). The CDR3 runs to 14 residues. The germline CDR1 and CDR2 sequences are GTSNPN and SVGIG (reference sequence). V lost 3 bases, J lost 4 bases, and 12 bases lay in between. In DNA, the CDR3 is TGTGCCTGGAGCTCCGGACAGCGTAATGAAAAACTGTTTTTT. It codes for CAWSSGQRNEKLFF.

J is TRBJ2-5 and V is TRBV30; 11 bases line up with TRBD2. This CDR3 has 13 residues. Germline CDR1 reads GTSNPN; CDR2 reads SVGIG (reference sequence). V lost 5 bases to trimming and J lost 6 bases; unmatched junction nucleotides: 5. As DNA, the CDR3 is TGTGCCTGGGAGGGACTAGCGGTGCAGACCCAGTACTTC. It translates to CAWEGLAVQTQYF.

V and J are TRBV9 and TRBJ2-7; 9 bases align to TRBD2. The germline V gene has CDR1 SGDLS and CDR2 YYNGEE. V lost 3 bases to trimming and J lost 4 bases; unmatched junction nucleotides: 8. This CDR3 spans 15 amino acids. The chain's CDR3 is CASSAVAGEAYEQYF. The CDR3 DNA is TGTGCCAGCAGCGCCGTAGCGGGAGAAGCGTACGAGCAGTACTTC.

The V and J genes are TRBV6-1 and TRBJ1-5; 7 bases are shared with TRBD1. Trimming cost V 5 bases and J 1 base; bases outside gene matches: 2. Germline V gene sequence: CDR1 MNHNS, CDR2 SASEGT. There are 14 residues in the CDR3. DNA of the CDR3: TGTGCCAGCAGTTGGGGACAGAGCAATCAGCCCCAGCATTTT. Amino acid sequence: CASSWGQSNQPQHF.

The genes are TRBV23-1 and TRBJ2-3, with D perhaps matching TRBD2 (5 bases). TRBV23-1 is annotated as an ORF whose role is uncertain. The V and J ends lost 2 bases and 2 bases respectively, with 8 bases between them. The CDR3 length is 14 residues. In nucleotides, the CDR3 is TGCGCCAGCAGTCAAGCGGGTAACACAGATACGCAGTATTTT. Protein product: CASSQAGNTDTQYF.

The chain uses TRBV25-1 and TRBJ2-5, with a possible D match to TRBD1 (5 bases). Germline CDR1 reads MGHDK; CDR2 reads SYGVNS. The germline V and J ends were trimmed by 6 bases and 5 bases, with 10 bases remaining between them. CDR3 length equals 12 residues. CDR3 sequence: CASRRAGETQYF. The DNA of the CDR3 is TGTGCCAGCAGAAGAGCAGGGGAGACCCAGTACTTC. Full variable domain (rest looked up from reference TRBV25-1 and TRBJ2-5): EADIYQTPRYLVIGTGKKITLECSQTMGHDKMYWYQQDPGMELHLIHYSYGVNSTEKGDLSSESTVSRIRTEHFPLTLESARPSHTSQYLCASRRAGETQYFGPGTRLLVL.

In this sample, this clone turned up once. This chain joins TRBV7-9 and TRBJ2-1; TRBD2 is a possible D gene (6 bases). Germline CDR1 is SEHNR and CDR2 is FQNEAQ (reference sequence). Trimming removed 8 bases at V and 5 bases at J, with 10 bases between. The length of the CDR3 is 12 residues. DNA for the CDR3: TGTGCCAGCGCAAGGGAGGACAATGAGCAGTTCTTC. This translates into CASAREDNEQFF. Full variable domain (remainder filled in from reference TRBV7-9 and TRBJ2-1): DTGVSQNPRHKITKRGQNVTFRCDPISEHNRLYWYRQTLGQGPEFLTYFQNEAQLEKSRLLSDRFSAERPKGSFSTLEIQRTEQGDSAMYLCASAREDNEQFFGPGTRLTVL.

This clone was recorded only once. The chain combines TRBV4-1 with TRBJ1-3; D ambiguous. Trimming took 4 bases from V and 4 from J, leaving 17 bases between them. Germline assignment: CDR1 MGHRA and CDR2 YSYEKL. The CDR3 extends over 16 amino acids. CDR3 bases: TGCGCCAGCAGCCCCCTGGGCAAGGGCACAGGAAACACCATATATTTT. Its protein is CASSPLGKGTGNTIYF.

The chain uses TRBV10-3 and TRBJ2-7; 8 nucleotides align to TRBD2. V gave up 5 bases and J gave up 3 bases; unmatched junction bases: 9. The length of the CDR3 is 15 residues. Germline V gene lookup returns CDR1 ENHRY and CDR2 SYGVKD. As DNA, the CDR3 is TGTGCCATCAGTTCTCAAAGCGGGAGTGGCTACGAGCAGTACTTC. It is translated as CAISSQSGSGYEQYF.

The V call is TRBV7-2, the J call TRBJ2-3; D not resolved. This CDR3 has 15 amino acids. The germline V and J ends were trimmed by 6 bases and 2 bases, with 15 bases remaining between them. CDR1 is SGHTA and CDR2 is FQGNSA in the germline V gene. The chain's CDR3 is CASRLLGSNTDTQYF. The CDR3 nucleotides are TGTGCCAGCAGATTACTGGGGTCCAACACAGATACGCAGTATTTT.

The V and J genes are TRBV29-1 and TRBJ1-3; D gene unclear. Germline-derived CDR1 and CDR2 are SQVTM and ANQGSEA. There are 10 residues in the CDR3. The ends were cut back, 5 bases at V and 4 bases at J, with 3 bases in the middle. The CDR3, as DNA: TGCAGCGTTAAGGGAAACACCATATATTTT. It is translated as CSVKGNTIYF.

As for this clone: This CDR3 is also generated by other DNA sequences in the sample. The chain carries TRBV7-9 and TRBJ1-5, with D possibly matching TRBD1 (5 bases). The CDR3 has 14 amino acids. Germline loops: CDR1 SEHNR, CDR2 FQNEAQ (reference sequence). The V end was cut by 2 bases, the J end by 3 bases, with 8 bases between. The CDR3 DNA follows: TGTGCCAGCAGCTTAACCGGGGCCAATCAGCCCCAGCATTTT. Protein: CASSLTGANQPQHF.